This TCR beta chain is from a study of T-cell memory formation after mild COVID-19. Study results and caveats: Second-wave clones that peaked on day 37 lacked confirmed SARS-CoV-2 specificity. Memory sampled before infection contained some responding clones, suggesting cross-reactive memory joined.

TCR alpha and TCR beta cDNA libraries carrying sample barcodes and UMIs came from 5'RACE with constant-segment primers. TCRdb re-analysed the 5' RACE reads in MiXCR, keeping a single row per CDR3 protein. The sample contains some 64,000 distinct CDR3 sequences, about a tenth of which appear only once. Unmatched junction bases numbered 10, after V lost 2 bases and J lost 0 bases. Germline CDR1 reads SGHDT; CDR2 reads YYEEEE. The CDR3 sequence is 19 residues long. Comment on this clonotype: The antigen is unknown.

V and J are TRBV5-6 and TRBJ2-1; 11 bases map to TRBD2. Sequencing was performed on PBMCs or a T cell subset sorted from them (not recorded which). The TCR comes from a man aged 18-30 years who had mild COVID-19 (a few samples of this study predate the infection). Cell type and time point are not known. The CDR3 spells CASSFLSSGGTSSYNEQFF. The DNA of the CDR3 is TGTGCCAGCAGCTTTTTGTCTAGCGGGGGGACGAGCTCCTACAATGAGCAGTTCTTC.